This T cell receptor beta chain comes out of a study of T cells in localized non-small cell lung cancer. Profiling relied on immunoSEQ multiplex PCR, and the TCRdb table lists in-frame clones only, not all of them. The table records around 70,000 clones, approximately 84% of them present only once. This clone was observed a few times. Its antigen is not identified. Germline CDR1 SGHTA, CDR2 FQGNSA. After removal of 3 bases from V and 9 bases from J, the junction contained 2 bases not matched to a gene. CDR3 length: 13 amino acids. General study findings and limits: Clonality of T cells reached its maximum in uninvolved adjacent lung, surpassing tumor.

The sequence was obtained from an older female donor with stage I lung adenocarcinoma. The chain couples TRBV7-2 to TRBJ1-1, with TRBD1 identical over 12 bases. The starting material was peripheral blood, obtained before any cancer treatment. The CDR3 coding sequence is TGTGCCAGCAGCTTTGGGACAGGGGGCAAAGCTTTCTTT. Residues: CASSFGTGGKAFF.